The next 15 T cell receptor beta chains were all read from a single sample in a study of blood T cell repertoires in COVID-19. Here immunoSEQ multiplex PCR was the method, and the copy in TCRdb shows in-frame clones only, minus some. The table lists 150,000 to 200,000 clones, 75% to 90% of them singletons, with about a tenth in the top ten. The sequenced material came from peripheral blood. The receptors derive from a human donor in a cohort sampled during active COVID-19.

The rearrangement joins TRBV3-1 (or the pseudogene TRBV3-2) to TRBJ1-3; TRBD1 is a possible D gene (6 bases). Germline CDR1 and CDR2: LGHDT and YNNKEL (reference sequence). V lost 3 bases to trimming and J lost 0 bases, with 12 bases between them. The length of the CDR3 is 16 residues. As DNA, the CDR3 is TGTGCCAGCAGCCACTCGACAGGTGTCTCTGGAAACACCATATATTTT. Its protein is CASSHSTGVSGNTIYF.

This chain joins TRBV30 and TRBJ2-7, with TRBD1 matching over 7 bases. The germline gives CDR1 GTSNPN, CDR2 SVGIG (reference sequence). The V segment lost 7 bases and the J segment 2 bases; nucleotides outside the gene matches: 5. CDR3 length: 12 residues. The CDR3 DNA reads as TGTGCCTTTCGACAGGGACCCTACGAGCAGTACTTC. Its translation is CAFRQGPYEQYF.

The chain employs TRBV6-5 and TRBJ1-1; D unresolved. V lost 0 bases to trimming and J lost 1 base, with 3 bases between them. The CDR3 runs to 13 residues. Per the germline V gene, CDR1 is MNHEY and CDR2 is SVGAGI. The DNA of the CDR3 is TGTGCCAGCAGTTACTCTCAGAACACTGAAGCTTTCTTT. As protein: CASSYSQNTEAFF.

The V gene is TRBV19, the J gene TRBJ2-7; D is perhaps TRBD2 (6 bases). This CDR3 contains 15 residues. From germline, CDR1 is LNHDA and CDR2 SQIVND (reference sequence). V was pared by 1 base and J by 7 bases, with 17 bases between. CDR3 bases: TGTGCCAGTAGTATAGGTGGAGGGGTGCGTGTGGAGCAGTACTTC. It specifies CASSIGGGVRVEQYF.

V is TRBV6-5 and J is TRBJ2-3, with D tentatively TRBD2 (5 bases). The CDR3 is made up of 14 amino acids. The V end lost 6 bases, the J end lost 3 bases, and 13 bases lay between the germline ends. Germline CDR1 MNHEY, CDR2 SVGAGI. CDR3 residues: CASRPGISTDTQYF. The CDR3, as DNA: TGTGCCAGCAGACCGGGAATCTCGACAGATACGCAGTATTTT.

V is TRBV6-2 or TRBV6-3 and J is TRBJ2-7; perhaps TRBD2 as D (5 bases). Germline CDR1 reads MNHEY; CDR2 reads SVGEGT. The CDR3 loop spans 17 amino acids. Trimming took off 2 bases at V and 6 bases at J, with 23 bases between the two ends. CDR3 in amino acids: CASSYPKRARLELEQYF. The CDR3, as DNA: TGTGCCAGCAGTTACCCCAAGAGGGCCAGACTGGAACTCGAGCAGTACTTC.

This clone was detected a few times. The chain employs TRBV5-4 and TRBJ2-7; 10 bases fit TRBD1. V shed 4 bases and J 2 bases; nucleotides not matched to a gene: 9. CDR1 is SGHNT and CDR2 is YYREEE in the germline V gene (reference sequence). The CDR3 loop spans 16 amino acids. As DNA, the CDR3 is TGTGCCAGCAGCCAGGGACAGGGGAGGTACACCTACGAGCAGTACTTC. Protein product: CASSQGQGRYTYEQYF.

This rearrangement joins TRBV7-9 to TRBJ2-3; a weak D match, TRBD2 (7 bases). V was clipped by 2 bases and J by 5 bases, with 11 bases between them. The germline CDR1 and CDR2 sequences are SEHNR and FQNEAQ (reference sequence). The CDR3 is made up of 14 amino acids. The CDR3 nucleotides are TGTGCCAGCAGCTTAAGGGGGGGGAAAGATACGCAGTATTTT. Its translation is CASSLRGGKDTQYF.

The gene calls are TRBV4-3 and TRBJ2-5; D remains ambiguous. Trimming removed 1 base from V and 1 base from J, with 13 bases in between. This CDR3 region has 16 residues. Germline V CDR1 and CDR2: LGHNA, YSLEER. The CDR3 nucleotides read TGCGCCAGCAGCCAAGCCCACGACACATTCCAAGAGACCCAGTACTTC. Its translation is CASSQAHDTFQETQYF.

J is TRBJ2-3 and V is TRBV5-1, with 7 bases aligning to TRBD2. The CDR3 covers 15 residues. The junction had 11 bases not matched to a gene; V was cut back by 9 bases and J by 1 base. Germline CDR1 and CDR2: SGHRS and YFSETQ. The CDR3 DNA reads as TGCGCCACCTCCCGTGGGGGGGTGGGCACAGATACGCAGTATTTT. This codes for CATSRGGVGTDTQYF.

This clone was found once. The CDR3 DNA reads TGTGCCAGCGAACAGGGCTACGAGCAGTACTTC. The encoded protein is CASEQGYEQYF. This chain connects TRBV19 to TRBJ2-7, with D tentatively TRBD1 (6 bases). This CDR3 region has 11 residues. The V gene lost 9 bases and the J gene lost 3 bases, with 9 bases spanning the gap. Per the germline V gene, CDR1 is LNHDA and CDR2 is SQIVND (reference sequence).

The chain recombines TRBV27 with TRBJ2-7; 10 bases fit TRBD1. Per the germline V gene, CDR1 is MNHEY and CDR2 is SMNVEV (reference sequence). There are 14 residues in the CDR3. Trimming took 4 bases from V and 5 from J; bases not matched to a gene: 5. The CDR3 DNA follows: TGTGCCAGCAGTTCGACAGGGGGCGGGGACGAGCAGTACTTC. As protein: CASSSTGGGDEQYF.

This chain connects TRBV7-2 to TRBJ2-3, with 7 positions matching TRBD2. Germline CDR1 SGHTA, CDR2 FQGNSA. V trimming: 2 bases; J trimming: 6 bases; junction bases outside the gene matches: 11. The CDR3 sequence is 16 residues long. The CDR3 bases are TGTGCCAGCAGCTTAAGTGGCGGGAGCAGGGCGGATACGCAGTATTTT. As protein: CASSLSGGSRADTQYF.

This chain joins TRBV6-5 and TRBJ2-3, with 7 bases identical to TRBD1. Germline values: CDR1 MNHEY, CDR2 SVGAGI. The CDR3 is 15 residues long. Trimming removed 4 bases from V and 4 bases from J; junction bases left unmatched: 8. This chain's CDR3 is CASSFDRVVADTQYF. The CDR3 DNA follows: TGTGCCAGCAGTTTTGACAGGGTGGTCGCAGATACGCAGTATTTT.

The chain couples TRBV2 to TRBJ1-6, with 9 nucleotides matching TRBD1. The CDR3 extends over 15 amino acids. J was trimmed by 7 bases and V by 6 bases; bases with no gene match: 7. In germline, CDR1 is SNHLY, CDR2 FYNNEI. DNA for the CDR3: TGTGCCAGCAGCGAAACCACAGGGGGCAATTCACCCCTCCACTTT. Its translation is CASSETTGGNSPLHF.